This T cell receptor beta chain was sequenced in a study of patients and donors after allogeneic stem cell transplantation. Using its own MiXCR run on the RT-PCR reads, TCRdb lists one record per CDR3 protein. The sample holds 410,000 or so distinct CDR3 sequences, 16% seen once. This clonotype was seen more than once but under ten times. This TCR came from a human donor who was either an allogeneic HSCT recipient or a stem cell or donor lymphocyte infusion donor (not recorded which). It is not recorded whose cells these are; they may come from a transplant donor. The sample consisted of blood, either unsorted or a sorted T cell fraction (not recorded which).

CDR3 nucleotide sequence: TGTGCCAGCAGCCAAGAGGGCCTGGGGGCGAGGACTGAAGCTTTCTTT. It is translated as CASSQEGLGARTEAFF. This rearrangement joins TRBV4-2 to TRBJ1-1; D is possibly TRBD1 (6 bases). V lost 0 bases, J lost 5 bases, and 16 bases lay in between. The CDR3 is 16 amino acids. Germline CDR1 is LGHNA and CDR2 is YNFKEQ.